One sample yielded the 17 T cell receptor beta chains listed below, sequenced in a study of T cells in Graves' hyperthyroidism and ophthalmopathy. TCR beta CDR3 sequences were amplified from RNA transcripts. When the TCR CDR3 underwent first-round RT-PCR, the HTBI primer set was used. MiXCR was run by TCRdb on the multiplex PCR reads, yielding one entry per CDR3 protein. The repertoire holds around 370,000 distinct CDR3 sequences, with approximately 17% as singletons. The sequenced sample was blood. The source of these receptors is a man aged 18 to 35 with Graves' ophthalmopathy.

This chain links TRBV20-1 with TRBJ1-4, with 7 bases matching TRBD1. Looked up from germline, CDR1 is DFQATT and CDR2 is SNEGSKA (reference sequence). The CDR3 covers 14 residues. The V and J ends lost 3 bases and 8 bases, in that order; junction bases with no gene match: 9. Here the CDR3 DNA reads TGCAGTGCTAGTCGAGGGGGCGGTCAGGAAAAACTGTTTTTT. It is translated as CSASRGGGQEKLFF.

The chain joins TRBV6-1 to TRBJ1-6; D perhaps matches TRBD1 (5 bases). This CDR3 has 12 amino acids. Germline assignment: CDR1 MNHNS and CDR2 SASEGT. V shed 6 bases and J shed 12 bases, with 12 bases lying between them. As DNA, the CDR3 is TGTGCCAGCAGATCCCAGGGTTTACCCCTCCACTTT. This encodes CASRSQGLPLHF.

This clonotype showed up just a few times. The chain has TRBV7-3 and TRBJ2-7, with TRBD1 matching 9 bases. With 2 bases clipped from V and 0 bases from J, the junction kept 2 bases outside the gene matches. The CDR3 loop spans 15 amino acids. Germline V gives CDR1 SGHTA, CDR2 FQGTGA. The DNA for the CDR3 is TGTGCCAGCAGCTTATGGGACAGGGACTCCTACGAGCAGTACTTC. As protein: CASSLWDRDSYEQYF.

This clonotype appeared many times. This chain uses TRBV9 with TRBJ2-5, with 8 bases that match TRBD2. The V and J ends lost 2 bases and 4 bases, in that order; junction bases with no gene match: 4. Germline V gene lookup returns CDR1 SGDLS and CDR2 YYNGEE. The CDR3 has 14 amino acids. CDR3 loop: CASSVATSAETQYF. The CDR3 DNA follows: TGTGCCAGCAGCGTGGCGACTAGCGCAGAGACCCAGTACTTC.

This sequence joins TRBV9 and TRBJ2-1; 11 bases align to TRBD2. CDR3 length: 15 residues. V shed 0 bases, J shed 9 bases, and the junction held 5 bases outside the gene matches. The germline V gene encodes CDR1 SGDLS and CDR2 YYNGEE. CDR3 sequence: CASSVVAGGRSEQFF. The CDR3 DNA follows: TGTGCCAGCAGCGTAGTAGCGGGGGGGCGGAGTGAGCAGTTCTTC.

The CDR3 region has the DNA TGTGCCAGCAGCTTAGAAGCGGCGAACACCGGGGAGCTGTTTTTT. Translated, it gives CASSLEAANTGELFF. The V call is TRBV13, the J call TRBJ2-2; D may be TRBD2 (5 bases). The CDR3 sequence is 15 residues long. Between the trimmed V and J ends, which lost 1 base and 0 bases, there was a span of 6 bases. Germline lookup yields CDR1 PRHDT and CDR2 FYEKMQ (reference sequence). Supplemented by reference TRBV13 and TRBJ2-2, the full variable domain reads AAGVIQSPRHLIKEKRETATLKCYPIPRHDTVYWYQQGPGQDPQFLISFYEKMQSDKGSIPDRFSAQQFSDYHSELNMSSLELGDSALYFCASSLEAANTGELFFGEGSRLTVL.

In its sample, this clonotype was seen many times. The CDR3, as DNA: TGTGCCAGCAGTTACTCGGGACAGCCCAACACTGAAGCTTTCTTT. Encoded protein: CASSYSGQPNTEAFF. This rearrangement joins TRBV6-6 to TRBJ1-1; 7 bases agree with TRBD1. CDR3 length: 15 residues. V trimming: 0 bases; J trimming: 2 bases; junction bases outside the gene matches: 3. Germline values: CDR1 MNHNY, CDR2 SVGAGI (reference sequence).

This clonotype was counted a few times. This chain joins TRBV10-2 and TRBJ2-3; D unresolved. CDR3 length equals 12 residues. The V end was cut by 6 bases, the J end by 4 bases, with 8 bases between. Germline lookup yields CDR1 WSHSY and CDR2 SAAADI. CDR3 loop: CASSPNADTQYF. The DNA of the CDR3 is TGCGCCAGCAGCCCCAATGCAGATACGCAGTATTTT.

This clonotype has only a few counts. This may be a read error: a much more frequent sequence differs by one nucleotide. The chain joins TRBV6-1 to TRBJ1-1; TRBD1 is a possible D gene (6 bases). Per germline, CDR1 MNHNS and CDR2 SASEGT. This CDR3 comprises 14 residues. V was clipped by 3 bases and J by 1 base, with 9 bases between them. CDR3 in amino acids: CASSDRGTNTEAFF. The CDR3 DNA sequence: TGTGCCAGCAGTGACAGGGGTACGAACACTGAAGCTTTCTTT.

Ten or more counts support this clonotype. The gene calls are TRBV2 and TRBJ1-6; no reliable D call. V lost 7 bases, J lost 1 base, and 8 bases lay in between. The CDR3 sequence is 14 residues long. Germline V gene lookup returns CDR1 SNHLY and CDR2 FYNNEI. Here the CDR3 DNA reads TGTGCCAGCATAAAGGGATCCTATAATTCACCCCTCCACTTT. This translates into CASIKGSYNSPLHF.

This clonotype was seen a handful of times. The chain's CDR3 is CASNQPGNTGELFF. In nucleotides, the CDR3 is TGCGCCAGCAACCAGCCAGGGAACACCGGGGAGCTGTTTTTT. This sequence joins TRBV5-1 and TRBJ2-2; no definite D call. The germline CDR1 and CDR2 sequences are SGHRS and YFSETQ. The CDR3 loop spans 14 amino acids. Trimming took 6 bases from V and 1 from J, leaving 10 bases between them.

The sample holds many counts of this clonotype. CDR3 DNA sequence: TGTGCCAGCAGTCCCAGGGGGTACGGCACTGAAGCTTTCTTT. Amino acids: CASSPRGYGTEAFF. The chain uses TRBV6-1 and TRBJ1-1; 7 positions agree with TRBD1. The CDR3 runs to 14 residues. V shed 5 bases, J shed 4 bases, and the junction held 7 bases outside the gene matches. Germline values: CDR1 MNHNS, CDR2 SASEGT.

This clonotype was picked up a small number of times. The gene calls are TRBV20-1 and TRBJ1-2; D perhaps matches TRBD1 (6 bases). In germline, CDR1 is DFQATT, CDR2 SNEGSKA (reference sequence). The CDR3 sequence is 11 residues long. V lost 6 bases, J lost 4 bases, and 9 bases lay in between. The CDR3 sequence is CSAVDSYGYTF. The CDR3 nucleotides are TGCAGTGCCGTGGACAGCTATGGCTACACCTTC.

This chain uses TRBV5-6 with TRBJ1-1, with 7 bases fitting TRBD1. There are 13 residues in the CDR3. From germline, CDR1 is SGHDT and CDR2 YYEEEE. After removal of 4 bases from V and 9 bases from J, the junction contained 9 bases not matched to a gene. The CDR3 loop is CASSPETGRQAFF. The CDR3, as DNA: TGTGCCAGCAGCCCGGAGACAGGGCGGCAAGCTTTCTTT.

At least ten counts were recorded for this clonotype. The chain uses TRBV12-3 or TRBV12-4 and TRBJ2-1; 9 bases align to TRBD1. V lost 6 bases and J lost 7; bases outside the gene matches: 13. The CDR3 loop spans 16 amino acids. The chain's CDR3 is CASSPRGTGSGNEQFF. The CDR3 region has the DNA TGTGCCAGCAGCCCCCGAGGGACAGGGTCGGGGAATGAGCAGTTCTTC.

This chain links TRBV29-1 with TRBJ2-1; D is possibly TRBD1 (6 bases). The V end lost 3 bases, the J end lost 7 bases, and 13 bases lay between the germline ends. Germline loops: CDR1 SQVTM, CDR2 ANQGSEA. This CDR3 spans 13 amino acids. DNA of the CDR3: TGCAGCGTTGAGGGTCCAGGGGCAAATGAGCAGTTCTTC. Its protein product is CSVEGPGANEQFF.

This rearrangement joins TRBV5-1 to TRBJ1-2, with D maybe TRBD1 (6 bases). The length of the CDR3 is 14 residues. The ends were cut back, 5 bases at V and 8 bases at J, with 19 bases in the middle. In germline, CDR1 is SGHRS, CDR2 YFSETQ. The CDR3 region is CASRSVQGSGGYTF. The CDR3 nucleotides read TGCGCCAGCAGGTCGGTACAGGGCTCGGGCGGCTACACCTTC. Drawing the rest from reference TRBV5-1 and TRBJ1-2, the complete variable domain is KAGVTQTPRYLIKTRGQQVTLSCSPISGHRSVSWYQQTPGQGLQFLFEYFSETQRNKGNFPGRFSGRQFSNSRSEMNVSTLELGDSALYLCASRSVQGSGGYTFGSGTRLTVV.